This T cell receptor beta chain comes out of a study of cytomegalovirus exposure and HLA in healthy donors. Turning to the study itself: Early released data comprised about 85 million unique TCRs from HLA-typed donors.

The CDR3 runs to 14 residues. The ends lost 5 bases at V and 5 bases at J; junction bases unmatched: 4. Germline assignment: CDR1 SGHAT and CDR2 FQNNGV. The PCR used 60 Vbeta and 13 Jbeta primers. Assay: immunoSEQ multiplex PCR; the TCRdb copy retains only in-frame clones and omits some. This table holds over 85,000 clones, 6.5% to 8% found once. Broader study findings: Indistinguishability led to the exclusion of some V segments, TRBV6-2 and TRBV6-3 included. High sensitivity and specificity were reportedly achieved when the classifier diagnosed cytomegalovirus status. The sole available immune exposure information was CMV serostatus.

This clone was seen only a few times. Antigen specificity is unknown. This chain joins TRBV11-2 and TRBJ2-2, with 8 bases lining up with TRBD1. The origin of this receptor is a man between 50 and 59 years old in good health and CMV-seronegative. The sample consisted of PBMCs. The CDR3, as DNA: TGTGCCAGCAGCAGACAGGGGAGGACCGGGGAGCTGTTTTTT. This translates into CASSRQGRTGELFF.